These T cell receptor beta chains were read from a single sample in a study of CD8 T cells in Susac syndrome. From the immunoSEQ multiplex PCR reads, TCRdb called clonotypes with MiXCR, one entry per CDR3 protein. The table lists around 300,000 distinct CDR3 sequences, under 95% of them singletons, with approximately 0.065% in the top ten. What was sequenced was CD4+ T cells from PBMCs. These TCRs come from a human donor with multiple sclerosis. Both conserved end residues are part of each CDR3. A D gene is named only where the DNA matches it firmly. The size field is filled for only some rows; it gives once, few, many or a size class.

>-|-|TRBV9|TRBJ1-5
TGTGCCAGCAGCTGGGGGGATCGCAATCAGCCCCAGCATTTT
CASSWGDRNQPQHF
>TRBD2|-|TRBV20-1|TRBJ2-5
TGCAGCCCGAGGGATACTAAAGCGGGAGGGCCGGGACAAGAGACCCAGTACTTC
CSPRDTKAGGPGQETQYF
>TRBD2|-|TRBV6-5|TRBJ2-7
TGTGCCAGCCAAAGCGGGGGAATGACCTACGAGCAGTACTTC
CASQSGGMTYEQYF
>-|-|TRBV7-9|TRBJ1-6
TGTGCCAGCAGCTTACGGACAGCCTATAATTCACCCCTCCACTTT
CASSLRTAYNSPLHF
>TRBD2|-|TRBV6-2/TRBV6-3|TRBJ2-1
TGTGCCAGCAGACGCGTAGGGCTAGCGGGAGTCTATGAGCAGTTCTTC
CASRRVGLAGVYEQFF
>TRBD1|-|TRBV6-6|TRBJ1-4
TGTGCCAGCCTGAGGGACAGGACTTATGAAAAACTGTTTTTT
CASLRDRTYEKLFF
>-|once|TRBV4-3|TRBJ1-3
TGCGCCAGCAGCCAAGAAGGCGCCTCTGGAAACACCATATATTTT
CASSQEGASGNTIYF
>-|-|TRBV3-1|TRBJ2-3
TGTGCCAGCAGCCCCCTGGCAGCCAACTCCGATACGCAGTATTTT
CASSPLAANSDTQYF
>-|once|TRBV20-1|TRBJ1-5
TGCAGTGCTAGTGTGACCGTTGGGGGAGCGCTCGGCAATCAGCCCCAGCATTTT
CSASVTVGGALGNQPQHF
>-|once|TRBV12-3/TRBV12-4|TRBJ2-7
TGTGCCAGCAGTCCCCCCTGGGCCGGTCTCTACGAGCAGTACTTC
CASSPPWAGLYEQYF
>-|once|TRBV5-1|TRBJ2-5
TGCGCCAGCAGCTTGAACGGGGGAGGCCAAGAGACCCAGTACTTC
CASSLNGGGQETQYF
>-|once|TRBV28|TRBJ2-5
TGTGCCACGGGACCCCAGGGCGAGACCCAGTACTTC
CATGPQGETQYF
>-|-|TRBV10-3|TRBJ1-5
TGTGCCATCAGTGAGTCAGGCATGGGGAGCAAGCCCCAGCATTTT
CAISESGMGSKPQHF
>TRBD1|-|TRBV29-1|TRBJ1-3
TGCAGCGCCCACGACAGGGCTGGAAACACCATATATTTT
CSAHDRAGNTIYF
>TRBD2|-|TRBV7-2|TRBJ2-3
TGTGCCAGCAGCCCAGTAGCGGGGGGGTGGGATACGCAGTATTTT
CASSPVAGGWDTQYF
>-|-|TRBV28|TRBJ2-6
TGTGCCAGCAGTGAACGAGCACCGGCCTCTGGGGCCAACGTCCTGACTTTC
CASSERAPASGANVLTF